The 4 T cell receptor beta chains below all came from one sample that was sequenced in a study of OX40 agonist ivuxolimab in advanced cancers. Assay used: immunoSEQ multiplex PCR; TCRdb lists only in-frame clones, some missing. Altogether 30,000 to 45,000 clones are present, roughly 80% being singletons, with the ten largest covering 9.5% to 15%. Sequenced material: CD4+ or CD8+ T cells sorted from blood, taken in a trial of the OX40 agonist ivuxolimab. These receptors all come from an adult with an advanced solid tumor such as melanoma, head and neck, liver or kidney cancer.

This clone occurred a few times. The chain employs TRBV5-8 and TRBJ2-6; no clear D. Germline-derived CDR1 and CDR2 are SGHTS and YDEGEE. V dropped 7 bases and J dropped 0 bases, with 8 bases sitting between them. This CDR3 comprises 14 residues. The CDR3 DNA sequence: TGTGCCAGCGGGCTGCTCTCTGGGGCCAACGTCCTGACTTTC. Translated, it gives CASGLLSGANVLTF.

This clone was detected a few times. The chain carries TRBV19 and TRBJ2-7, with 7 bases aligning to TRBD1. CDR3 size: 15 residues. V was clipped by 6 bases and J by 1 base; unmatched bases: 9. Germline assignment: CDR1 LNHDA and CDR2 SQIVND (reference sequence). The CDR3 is CASSRDRVPSYEQYF. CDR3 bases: TGTGCCAGTAGCCGAGACAGGGTCCCTTCCTACGAGCAGTACTTC. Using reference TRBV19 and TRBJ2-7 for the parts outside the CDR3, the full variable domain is DGGITQSPKYLFRKEGQNVTLSCEQNLNHDAMYWYRQDPGQGLRLIYYSQIVNDFQKGDIAEGYSVSREKKESFPLTVTSAQKNPTAFYLCASSRDRVPSYEQYFGPGTRLTVT.

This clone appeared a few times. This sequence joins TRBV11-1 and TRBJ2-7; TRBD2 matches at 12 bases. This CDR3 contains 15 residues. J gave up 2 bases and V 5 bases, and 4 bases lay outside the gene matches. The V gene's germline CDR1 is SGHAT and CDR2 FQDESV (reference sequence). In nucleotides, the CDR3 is TGTGCCAGCAGCCGAGGACTAGCGGGACCCTACGAGCAGTACTTC. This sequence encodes CASSRGLAGPYEQYF. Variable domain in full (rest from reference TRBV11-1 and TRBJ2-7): EAEVAQSPRYKITEKSQAVAFWCDPISGHATLYWYRQILGQGPELLVQFQDESVVDDSQLPKDRFSAERLKGVDSTLKIQPAELGDSAMYLCASSRGLAGPYEQYFGPGTRLTVT.

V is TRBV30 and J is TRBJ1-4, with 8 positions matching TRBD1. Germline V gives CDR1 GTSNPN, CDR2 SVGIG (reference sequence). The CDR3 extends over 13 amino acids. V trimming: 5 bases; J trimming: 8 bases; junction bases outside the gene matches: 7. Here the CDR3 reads CAWSQGGKEKLFF. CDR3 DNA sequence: TGTGCCTGGTCACAGGGGGGTAAGGAAAAACTGTTTTTT.